The entry below describes one T cell receptor (beta chain). This specimen comes from a study of brain T cells in children with intractable seizures. Surgery cases with the highest brain T cell transcript signatures were chosen for sequencing. V shed 5 bases, J shed 3 bases, and the junction held 6 bases outside the gene matches. Germline V gene lookup returns CDR1 KGHSH and CDR2 LQKENI. The CDR3 consists of 15 residues. Clones were sequenced by immunoSEQ multiplex PCR, and TCRdb holds only the in-frame ones, with some missing. The sample lists 50,000 to 80,000 clones; approximately 95% were seen once.

The origin of this receptor is a boy younger than two with focal cortical dysplasia and intractable seizures. The rearrangement links TRBV18 to TRBJ2-3; 9 positions agree with TRBD1. Sample: peripheral blood, taken at surgery. The CDR3, as DNA: TGTGCCAGCTCATCTCGACAGGGGGGGACAGATACGCAGTATTTT. Translating it yields CASSSRQGGTDTQYF.